In this sample, the clone carrying this T cell receptor (beta chain) turned up once. The sample is drawn from a study of blood T cell repertoires in COVID-19. Germline CDR1 reads MNHEY; CDR2 reads SVGAGI. CDR3 length: 15 residues. V lost 4 bases to trimming and J lost 5 bases; unmatched junction nucleotides: 10. The table came from immunoSEQ multiplex PCR; TCRdb's copy has only in-frame clones and leaves some out. Of around 30,000 clones in the sample, 84% were seen once. V and J are TRBV6-5 and TRBJ2-7; 8 nucleotides agree with TRBD1. Sample: peripheral blood. The clonotype was recovered from a woman aged 80 or over with acute or convalescent COVID-19. CDR3 in DNA: TGTGCCAGCAGTTCCCACCAGGGGGCCCCAAACGAGCAGTACTTC. It encodes CASSSHQGAPNEQYF.